This T cell receptor beta chain was identified in a study of T-cell reconstitution after alpha-beta-depleted transplantation in children. Regarding the study as a whole: T cells produced anew were the main source of T-cell counts and diversity one year after transplant. The study reportedly traced alpha-beta T cells about two months after transplant to several hundred expanded graft clones.

Germline assignment: CDR1 KGHSH and CDR2 LQKENI. The CDR3 covers 15 residues. After removal of 2 bases from V and 1 base from J, the junction contained 3 bases not matched to a gene. In this sample, this clonotype turned up many times. Antigen specificity is unknown. Using unique molecular identifiers, the investigators prepared the TCRbeta library. TCRdb processed the PCR reads anew with MiXCR; each CDR3 protein has one entry. The table has 330,000 or so distinct CDR3 sequences, about 9.5% seen once; the top ten hold 7.5%. The chain recombines TRBV18 with TRBJ2-7; 9 positions match TRBD2. The origin of this receptor is a boy younger than two with acute myeloid leukemia, due to receive a stem cell transplant. Sequenced here: PBMCs, sampled before TCRalphabeta/CD19-depleted stem cell transplant. CDR3 coding DNA: TGTGCCAGCTCACCAATACTAGCGGGTTCCTACGAGCAGTACTTC. This translates into CASSPILAGSYEQYF.